The TCR beta chain described here comes from a study of response to subunit inactivated influenza vaccine. Study-wide results and caveats: It was suggested by the authors that few new T cells are recruited by each seasonal influenza vaccination.

TCRdb reprocessed the RT-PCR reads via MiXCR and lists one record per CDR3 protein. Here the sample spans about 570,000 distinct CDR3 sequences, 12% being singletons. Germline CDR1 reads KGHDR; CDR2 reads SFDVKD. Trimming left V 5 bases short and J 5 bases short, with 17 bases between. The CDR3 length is 15 residues. This clonotype was seen at least ten times. What it binds is not known. The specimen was PBMCs from blood, collected on the day of vaccination. The receptor was isolated from a man aged 50-59 years who received an inactivated influenza vaccine. This chain links TRBV24-1 with TRBJ1-1; D not certain. The CDR3 loop is CATSGFSEGKTEAFF. The CDR3 region has the DNA TGTGCCACCAGTGGTTTCTCAGAGGGAAAGACTGAAGCTTTCTTT.